A selection of T cell receptor beta chains follows, all from one sample in a study of blood T cells in healthy people across ages. In TCRdb, the 5' RACE reads were re-called with MiXCR into one record per CDR3 protein. The top ten hold roughly 13% of the sample, which has roughly 930,000 distinct CDR3 sequences, around 48% seen once. Sequencing was carried out using blood. These receptors originate from a man aged 25 to 40 in good health. Both conserved end residues are part of each CDR3. The size of a clone is reported for some rows only, either as once, few or many, or as a class for expanded clones.

few,TRBV4-1,CASSQEGQGSNTQYF
NA,TRBV6-6,CASSYVSLKNTDTQYF
NA,TRBV27,CASKQGGGGNQPQHF
once,TRBV7-3,CASSSRTSSSYNEQFF
few,TRBV12-3/TRBV12-4,CASSRPGGGPDTQYF
NA,TRBV6-2/TRBV6-3,CASSYSQVTQETQYF
NA,TRBV7-8,CASSLVQGLAGETSTDPQYF
NA,TRBV5-1,CVSSLVRNEQFF
NA,TRBV7-9,CASSLALRGRDYEQYF
NA,TRBV4-2,CASSQPDRGGLEAFF
NA,TRBV10-3,CAISGVGTGTFNEQYF
few,TRBV5-1,CASSLEGVEQFF
NA,TRBV20-1,CSAPQGGKNIQYF
few,TRBV9,CASSSESRVEDTQYF
NA,TRBV10-3,CAISEVGGSSPHHF
NA,TRBV6-5,CASSYRATQETQYF
few,TRBV5-1,CASTLGGANEQFF
few,TRBV6-1,CASTAPSTDTQYF
NA,TRBV12-3/TRBV12-4,CASSSPVGLSNYGYTF
NA,TRBV13,CASSLESRIETQYF
NA,TRBV4-2,CASSQAAGTMNTEAFF
NA,TRBV3-1,CASSPPPGSNYGYTF
many,TRBV10-3,CATTSNTEAFF
NA,TRBV4-1,CASSQGDGVTYEQYF
NA,TRBV9,CASSLLGQGVSYNEQFF
NA,TRBV2,CASSTGTSAYEQYF
many,TRBV6-2/TRBV6-3,CASRTGDTGELFF
NA,TRBV6-2/TRBV6-3,CASSYHQEGSYGYTF
many,TRBV20-1,CRTGTSAYNEQFF
few,TRBV30,CAWSPLGGTGRTQYF
NA,TRBV20-1,CSANLPGQGIFGYTF
NA,TRBV4-1,CASSQGEGVSNQPQHF
NA,TRBV30,CACSGDRGYEQYF
NA,TRBV6-6,CASIQGGEQFF
few,TRBV2,CASRQAEAFF
NA,TRBV20-1,CSASRYDRNQPQHF
few,TRBV24-1,CATKSLAGGTDTQYF
few,TRBV10-3,CAISETAGGLLYEQYF
few,TRBV4-1,CASSQDLRKTNTGELFF
NA,TRBV9,CASSDRGDPYNEQFF
NA,TRBV7-2,CASSLGTFSTDTQYF
NA,TRBV27,CASRFAGEGETQYF
many,TRBV6-4,CASSDSAENTEAFF
NA,TRBV12-3/TRBV12-4,CASIWGDSDTQYF
few,TRBV6-2/TRBV6-3,CASSYVGQYTDTQYF